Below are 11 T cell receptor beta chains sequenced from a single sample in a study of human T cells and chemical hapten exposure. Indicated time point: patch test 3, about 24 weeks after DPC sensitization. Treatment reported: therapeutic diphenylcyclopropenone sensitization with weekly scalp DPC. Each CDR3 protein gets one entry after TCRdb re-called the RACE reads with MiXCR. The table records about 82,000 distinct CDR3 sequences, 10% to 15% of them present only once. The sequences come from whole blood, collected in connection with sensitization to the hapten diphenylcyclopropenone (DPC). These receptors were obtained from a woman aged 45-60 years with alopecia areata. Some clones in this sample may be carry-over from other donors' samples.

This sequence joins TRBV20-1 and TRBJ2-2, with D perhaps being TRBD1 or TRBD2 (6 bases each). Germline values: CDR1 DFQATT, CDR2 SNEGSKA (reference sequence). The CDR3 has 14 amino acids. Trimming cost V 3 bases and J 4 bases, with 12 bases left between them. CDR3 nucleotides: TGCAGTGCTAGCCGGGGGCTCTCCACCGGGGAGCTGTTTTTT. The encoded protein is CSASRGLSTGELFF.

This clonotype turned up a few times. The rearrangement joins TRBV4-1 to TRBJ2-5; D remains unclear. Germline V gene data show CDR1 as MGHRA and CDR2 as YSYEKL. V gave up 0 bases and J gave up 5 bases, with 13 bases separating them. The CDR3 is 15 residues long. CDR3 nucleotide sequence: TGCGCCAGCAGCCAAGATCTGAACGAGAGGGAGACCCAGTACTTC. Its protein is CASSQDLNERETQYF.

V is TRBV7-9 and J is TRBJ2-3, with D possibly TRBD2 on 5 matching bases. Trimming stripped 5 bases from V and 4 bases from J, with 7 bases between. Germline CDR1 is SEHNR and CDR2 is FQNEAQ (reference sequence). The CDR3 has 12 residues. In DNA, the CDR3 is TGTGCCAGCAGCGAGAGGGCAGATACGCAGTATTTT. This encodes CASSERADTQYF.

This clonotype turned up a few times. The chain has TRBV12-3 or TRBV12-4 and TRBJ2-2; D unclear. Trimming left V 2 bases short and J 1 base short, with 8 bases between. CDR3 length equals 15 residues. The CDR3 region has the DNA TGTGCCAGCAGTTTACACAGCATGAACACCGGGGAGCTGTTTTTT. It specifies CASSLHSMNTGELFF.

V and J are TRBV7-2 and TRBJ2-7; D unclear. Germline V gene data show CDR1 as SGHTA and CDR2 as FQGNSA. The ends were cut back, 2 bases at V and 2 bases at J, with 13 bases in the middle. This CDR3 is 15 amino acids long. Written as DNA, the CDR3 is TGTGCCAGCAGCTTATCGTCCTCATCACCCTACGAGCAGTACTTC. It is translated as CASSLSSSSPYEQYF. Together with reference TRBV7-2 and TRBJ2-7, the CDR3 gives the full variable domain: GAGVSQSPSNKVTEKGKDVELRCDPISGHTALYWYRQSLGQGLEFLIYFQGNSAPDKSGLPSDRFSAERTGGSVSTLTIQRTQQEDSAVYLCASSLSSSSPYEQYFGPGTRLTVT.

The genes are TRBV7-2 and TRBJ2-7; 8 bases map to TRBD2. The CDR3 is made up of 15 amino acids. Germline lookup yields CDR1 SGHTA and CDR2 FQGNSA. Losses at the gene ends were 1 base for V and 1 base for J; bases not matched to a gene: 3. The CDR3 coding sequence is TGTGCCAGCAGCTTAGAAGGCGGGAGGTCCTACGAGCAGTACTTC. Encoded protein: CASSLEGGRSYEQYF.

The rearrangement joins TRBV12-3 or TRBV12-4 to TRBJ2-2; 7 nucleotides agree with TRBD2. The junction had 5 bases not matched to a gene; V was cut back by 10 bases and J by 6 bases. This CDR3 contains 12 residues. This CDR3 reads CANGLGPGELFF. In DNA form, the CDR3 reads TGTGCCAACGGACTAGGTCCCGGGGAGCTGTTTTTT.

CDR3 DNA sequence: TGCAGTGCTAGGTCGGGAAAGGGCACCGGGGAGCTGTTTTTT. Amino acids: CSARSGKGTGELFF. The V call is TRBV20-1, the J call TRBJ2-2; D possibly corresponds to TRBD2 (5 bases). The CDR3 is 14 amino acids. The V gene lost 3 bases and the J gene lost 4 bases, with 12 bases spanning the gap. CDR1 is DFQATT, CDR2 SNEGSKA, per germline (reference sequence).

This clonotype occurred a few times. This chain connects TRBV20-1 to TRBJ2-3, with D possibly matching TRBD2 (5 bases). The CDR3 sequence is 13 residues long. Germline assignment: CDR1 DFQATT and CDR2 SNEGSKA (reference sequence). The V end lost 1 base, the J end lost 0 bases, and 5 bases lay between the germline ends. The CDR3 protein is CSARGTSTDTQYF. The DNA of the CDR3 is TGCAGTGCTAGAGGGACTAGCACAGATACGCAGTATTTT.

In DNA, the CDR3 is TGTGCCAGCAGCTTAGGTCCCGGCGGAGATACGCAGTATTTT. Translating it yields CASSLGPGGDTQYF. This rearrangement joins TRBV7-7 to TRBJ2-3; no definite D call. The ends were cut back, 1 base at V and 5 bases at J, with 10 bases in the middle. The CDR3 is made up of 14 amino acids. Looked up from germline, CDR1 is SSHAT and CDR2 is FNYEAQ (reference sequence).

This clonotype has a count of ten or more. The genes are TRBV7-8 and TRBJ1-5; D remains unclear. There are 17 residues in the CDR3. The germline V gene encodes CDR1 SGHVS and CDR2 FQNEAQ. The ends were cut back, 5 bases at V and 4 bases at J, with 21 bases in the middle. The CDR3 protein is CASSPFRTMWGNQPQHF. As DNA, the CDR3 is TGTGCCAGCAGCCCCTTCCGGACGATGTGGGGAAATCAGCCCCAGCATTTT.